The subject of this entry is one TCR beta chain. Sequencing used immunoSEQ multiplex PCR; TCRdb keeps in-frame clones, though not all of them. The table includes tens of thousands of clones, about four fifths detected once. The data are from a study of blood T cell repertoires in COVID-19. Material: peripheral blood. The source is a human donor in a cohort sampled during active COVID-19.

The CDR3 DNA reads TGTGCCAGTCAGGACAGGGCGGCAACTAATGAAAAACTGTTTTTT. The encoded protein is CASQDRAATNEKLFF. The V gene is TRBV19, the J gene TRBJ1-4; 8 bases match TRBD1. The CDR3 runs to 15 residues. Per germline, CDR1 LNHDA and CDR2 SQIVND (reference sequence). Trimming took 8 bases from V and 0 from J; bases not matched to a gene: 5.